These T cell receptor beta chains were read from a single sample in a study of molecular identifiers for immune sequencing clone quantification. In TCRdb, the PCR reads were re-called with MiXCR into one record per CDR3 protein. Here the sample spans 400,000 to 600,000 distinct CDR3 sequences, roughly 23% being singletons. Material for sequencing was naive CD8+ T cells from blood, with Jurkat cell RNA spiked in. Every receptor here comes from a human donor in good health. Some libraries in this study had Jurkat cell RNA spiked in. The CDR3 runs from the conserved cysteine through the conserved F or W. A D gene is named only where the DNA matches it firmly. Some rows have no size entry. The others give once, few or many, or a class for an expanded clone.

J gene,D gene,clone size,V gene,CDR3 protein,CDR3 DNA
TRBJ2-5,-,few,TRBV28,CASSSTIQETQYF,TGTGCCAGCAGTTCCACAATCCAAGAGACCCAGTACTTC
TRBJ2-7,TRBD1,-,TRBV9,CASSVGGTGVHEQYF,TGTGCCAGCAGCGTAGGAGGGACAGGGGTCCACGAGCAGTACTTC
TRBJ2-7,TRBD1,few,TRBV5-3,CASSPATGGGEQYF,TGTGCCAGCAGCCCGGCAACAGGGGGCGGGGAGCAGTACTTC
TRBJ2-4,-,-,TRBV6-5,CASSPGGGFQNIQYF,TGTGCCAGCAGCCCCGGAGGTGGTTTCCAAAACATTCAGTACTTC
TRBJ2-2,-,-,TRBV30,CAWISVGVVTGELFF,TGTGCCTGGATCTCCGTGGGCGTTGTCACCGGGGAGCTGTTTTTT
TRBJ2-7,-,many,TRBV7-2,CASSLGAGETYEQYF,TGTGCCAGCAGCTTGGGGGCAGGGGAGACCTACGAGCAGTACTTC
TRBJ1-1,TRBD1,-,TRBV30,CAWRDRGQAYPMNTEAFF,TGTGCCTGGAGAGATAGGGGACAGGCCTACCCGATGAACACTGAAGCTTTCTTT
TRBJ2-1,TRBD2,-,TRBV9,CASNPTGGVDELFF,TGTGCCAGCAACCCCACGGGAGGAGTCGATGAGCTGTTCTTC
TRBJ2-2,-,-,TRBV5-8,CASSLVASYTGELFF,TGTGCCAGCAGCTTGGTTGCATCTTACACCGGGGAGCTGTTTTTT
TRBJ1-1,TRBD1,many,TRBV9,CASSEGGGQLNTEAFF,TGTGCCAGCAGCGAGGGAGGGGGACAGTTGAACACTGAAGCTTTCTTT